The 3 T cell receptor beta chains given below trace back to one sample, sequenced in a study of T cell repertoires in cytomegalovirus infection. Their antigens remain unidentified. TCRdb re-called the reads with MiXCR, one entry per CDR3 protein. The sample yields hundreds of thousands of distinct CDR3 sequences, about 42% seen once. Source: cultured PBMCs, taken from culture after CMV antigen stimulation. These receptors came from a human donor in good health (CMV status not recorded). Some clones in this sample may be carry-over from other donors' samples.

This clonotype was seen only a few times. This CDR3 reads CASRQGNEQFF. The CDR3 bases are TGTGCCAGCAGACAGGGGAATGAGCAGTTCTTC. This chain joins TRBV6-5 and TRBJ2-1; TRBD1 matches 7 bases. V lost 6 bases and J lost 7; bases outside the gene matches: 0. The V gene's germline CDR1 is MNHEY and CDR2 SVGAGI. CDR3 length equals 11 residues.

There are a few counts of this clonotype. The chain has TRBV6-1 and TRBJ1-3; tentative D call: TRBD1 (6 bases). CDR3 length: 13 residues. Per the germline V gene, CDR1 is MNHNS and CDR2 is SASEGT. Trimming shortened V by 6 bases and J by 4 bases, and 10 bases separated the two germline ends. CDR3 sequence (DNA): TGTGCCAGCAGGGACAGCTGGGGAAACACCATATATTTT. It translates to CASRDSWGNTIYF.

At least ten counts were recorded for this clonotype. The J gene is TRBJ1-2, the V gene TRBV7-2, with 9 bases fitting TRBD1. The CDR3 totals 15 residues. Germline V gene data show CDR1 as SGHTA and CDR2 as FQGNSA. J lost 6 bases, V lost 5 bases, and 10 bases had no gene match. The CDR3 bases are TGTGCCAGCAGCCCGCGGGACAGGGTGCTAGATGGCTACACCTTC. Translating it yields CASSPRDRVLDGYTF.